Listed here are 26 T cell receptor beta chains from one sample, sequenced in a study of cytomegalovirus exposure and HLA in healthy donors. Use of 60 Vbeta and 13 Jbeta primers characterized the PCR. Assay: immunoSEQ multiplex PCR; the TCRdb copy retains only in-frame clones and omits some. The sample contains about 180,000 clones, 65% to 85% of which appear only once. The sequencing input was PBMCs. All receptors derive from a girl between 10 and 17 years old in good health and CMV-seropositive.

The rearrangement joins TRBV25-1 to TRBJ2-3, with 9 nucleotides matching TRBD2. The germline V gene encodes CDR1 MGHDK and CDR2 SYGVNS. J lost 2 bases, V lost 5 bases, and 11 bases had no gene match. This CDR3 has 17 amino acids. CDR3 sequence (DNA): TGTGCCAGCAGTCCCCTCGGGGTAGCGGGAGACACAGATACGCAGTATTTT. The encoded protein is CASSPLGVAGDTDTQYF. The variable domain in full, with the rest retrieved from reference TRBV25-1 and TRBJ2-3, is EADIYQTPRYLVIGTGKKITLECSQTMGHDKMYWYQQDPGMELHLIHYSYGVNSTEKGDLSSESTVSRIRTEHFPLTLESARPSHTSQYLCASSPLGVAGDTDTQYFGPGTRLTVL.

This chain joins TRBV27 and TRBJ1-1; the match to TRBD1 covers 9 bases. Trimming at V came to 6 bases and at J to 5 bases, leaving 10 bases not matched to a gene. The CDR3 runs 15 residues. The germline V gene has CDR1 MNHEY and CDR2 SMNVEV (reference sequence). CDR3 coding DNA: TGTGCCAGCAGACTTTCGACAGGGGGAAGTACTGAAGCTTTCTTT. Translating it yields CASRLSTGGSTEAFF.

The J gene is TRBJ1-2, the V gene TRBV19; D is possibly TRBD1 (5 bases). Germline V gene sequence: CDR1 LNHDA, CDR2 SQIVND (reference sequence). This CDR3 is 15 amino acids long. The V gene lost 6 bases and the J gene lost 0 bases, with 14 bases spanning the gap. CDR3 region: CASRQGPISNYGYTF. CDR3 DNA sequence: TGTGCCAGTAGGCAGGGCCCCATCTCTAACTATGGCTACACCTTC.

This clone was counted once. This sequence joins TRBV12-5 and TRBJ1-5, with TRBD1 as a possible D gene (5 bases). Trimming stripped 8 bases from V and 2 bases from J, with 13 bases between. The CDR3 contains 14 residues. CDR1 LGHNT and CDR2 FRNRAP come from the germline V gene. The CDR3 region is CASLLGGGNQPQHF. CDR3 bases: TGTGCTAGTCTCCTGGGGGGTGGCAATCAGCCCCAGCATTTT.

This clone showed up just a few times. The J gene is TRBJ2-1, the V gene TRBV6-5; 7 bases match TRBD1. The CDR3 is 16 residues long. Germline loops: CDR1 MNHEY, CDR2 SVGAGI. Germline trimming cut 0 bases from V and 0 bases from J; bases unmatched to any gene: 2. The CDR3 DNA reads TGTGCCAGCAGTTACTCGGGACAGAGCTCCTACAATGAGCAGTTCTTC. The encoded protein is CASSYSGQSSYNEQFF.

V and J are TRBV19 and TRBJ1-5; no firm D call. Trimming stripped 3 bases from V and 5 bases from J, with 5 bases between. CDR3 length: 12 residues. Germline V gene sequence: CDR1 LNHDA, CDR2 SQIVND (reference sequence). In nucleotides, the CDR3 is TGTGCCAGTAGTATGGAGGATCAGCCCCAGCATTTT. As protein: CASSMEDQPQHF.

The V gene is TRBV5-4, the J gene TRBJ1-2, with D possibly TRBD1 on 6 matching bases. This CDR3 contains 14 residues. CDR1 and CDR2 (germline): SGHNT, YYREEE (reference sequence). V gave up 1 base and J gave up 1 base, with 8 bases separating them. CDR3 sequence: CASSLQGFNYGYTF. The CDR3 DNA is TGTGCCAGCAGCTTGCAGGGGTTTAACTATGGCTACACCTTC.

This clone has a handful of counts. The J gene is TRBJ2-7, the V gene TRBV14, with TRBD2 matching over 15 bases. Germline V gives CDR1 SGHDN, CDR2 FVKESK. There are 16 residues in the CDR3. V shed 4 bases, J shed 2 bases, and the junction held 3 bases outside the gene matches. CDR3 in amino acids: CASSPGLAGGPYEQYF. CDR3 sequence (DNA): TGTGCCAGCAGCCCCGGACTAGCGGGAGGGCCCTACGAGCAGTACTTC.

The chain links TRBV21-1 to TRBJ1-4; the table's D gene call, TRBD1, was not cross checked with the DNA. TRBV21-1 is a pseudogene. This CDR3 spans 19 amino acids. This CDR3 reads CASSKGGGIVVATNEKLFF. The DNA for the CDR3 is TGTGCCAGCAGCAAAGGAGGGGGAATCGTAGTTGCAACTAATGAAAAACTGTTTTTT.

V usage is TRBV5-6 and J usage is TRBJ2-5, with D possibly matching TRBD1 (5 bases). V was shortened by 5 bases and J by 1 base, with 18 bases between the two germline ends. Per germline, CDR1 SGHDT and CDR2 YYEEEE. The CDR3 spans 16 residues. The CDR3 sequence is CASSGVRTHLQETQYF. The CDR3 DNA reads TGTGCCAGCAGTGGGGTCCGGACACATCTCCAAGAGACCCAGTACTTC.

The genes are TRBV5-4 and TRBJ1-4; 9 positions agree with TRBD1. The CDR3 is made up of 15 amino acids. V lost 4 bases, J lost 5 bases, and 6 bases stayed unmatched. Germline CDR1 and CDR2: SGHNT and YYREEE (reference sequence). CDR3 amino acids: CASSTPGTGNEKLFF. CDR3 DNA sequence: TGTGCCAGCAGCACTCCCGGGACAGGGAATGAAAAACTGTTTTTT.

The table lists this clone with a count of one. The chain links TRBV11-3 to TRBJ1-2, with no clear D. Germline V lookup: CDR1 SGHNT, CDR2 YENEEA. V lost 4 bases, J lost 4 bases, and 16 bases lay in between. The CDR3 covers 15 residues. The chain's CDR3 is CASSSSGAISYGYTF. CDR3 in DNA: TGTGCCAGCAGCTCTAGCGGTGCTATCAGCTATGGCTACACCTTC.

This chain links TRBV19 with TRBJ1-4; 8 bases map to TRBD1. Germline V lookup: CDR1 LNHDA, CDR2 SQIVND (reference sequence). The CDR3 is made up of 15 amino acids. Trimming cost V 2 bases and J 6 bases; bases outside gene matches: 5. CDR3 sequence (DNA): TGTGCCAGTAGTATACGGACAGGGCTGGATGAAAAACTGTTTTTT. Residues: CASSIRTGLDEKLFF.

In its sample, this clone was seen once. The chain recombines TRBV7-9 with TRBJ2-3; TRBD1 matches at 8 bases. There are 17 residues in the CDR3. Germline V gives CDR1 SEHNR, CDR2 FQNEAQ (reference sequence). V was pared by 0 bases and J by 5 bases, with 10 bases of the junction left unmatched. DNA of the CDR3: TGTGCCAGCAGCTTAGCCTGGATGGACAGGGTTAAAGATACGCAGTATTTT. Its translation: CASSLAWMDRVKDTQYF. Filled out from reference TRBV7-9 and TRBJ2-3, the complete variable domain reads DTGVSQNPRHKITKRGQNVTFRCDPISEHNRLYWYRQTLGQGPEFLTYFQNEAQLEKSRLLSDRFSAERPKGSFSTLEIQRTEQGDSAMYLCASSLAWMDRVKDTQYFGPGTRLTVL.

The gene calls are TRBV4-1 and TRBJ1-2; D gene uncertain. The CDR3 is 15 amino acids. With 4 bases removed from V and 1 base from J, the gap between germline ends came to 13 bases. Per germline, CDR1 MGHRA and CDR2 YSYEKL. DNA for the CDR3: TGCGCCAGCAGCCGAGGCGGTCGGGATAACTATGGCTACACCTTC. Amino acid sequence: CASSRGGRDNYGYTF.

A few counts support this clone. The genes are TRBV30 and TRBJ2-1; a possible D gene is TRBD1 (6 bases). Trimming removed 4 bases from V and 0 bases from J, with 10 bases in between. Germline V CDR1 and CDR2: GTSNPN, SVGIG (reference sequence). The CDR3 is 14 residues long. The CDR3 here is CAWNTGSSYNEQFF. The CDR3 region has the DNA TGTGCCTGGAATACAGGGAGCTCCTACAATGAGCAGTTCTTC.

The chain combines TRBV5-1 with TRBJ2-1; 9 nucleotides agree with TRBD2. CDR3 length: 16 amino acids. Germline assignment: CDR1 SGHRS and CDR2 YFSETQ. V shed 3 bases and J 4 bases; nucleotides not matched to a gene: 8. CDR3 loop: CASSSFTSGLYNEQFF. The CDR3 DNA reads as TGCGCCAGCAGCTCCTTTACTAGCGGGCTTTACAATGAGCAGTTCTTC.

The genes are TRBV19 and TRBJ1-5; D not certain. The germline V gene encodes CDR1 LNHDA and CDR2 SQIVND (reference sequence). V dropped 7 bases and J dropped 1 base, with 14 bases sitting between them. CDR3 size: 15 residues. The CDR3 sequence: CASTATRRSNQPQHF. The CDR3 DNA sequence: TGTGCCAGTACCGCGACGCGGAGGAGCAATCAGCCCCAGCATTTT.

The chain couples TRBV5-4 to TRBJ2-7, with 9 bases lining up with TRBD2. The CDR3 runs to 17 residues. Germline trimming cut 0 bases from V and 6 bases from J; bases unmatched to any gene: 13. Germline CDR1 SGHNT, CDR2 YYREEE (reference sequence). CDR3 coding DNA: TGTGCCAGCAGCTTGGTGTTCGGCGGGAGGGCCCGTCGCGAGCAGTACTTC. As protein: CASSLVFGGRARREQYF.

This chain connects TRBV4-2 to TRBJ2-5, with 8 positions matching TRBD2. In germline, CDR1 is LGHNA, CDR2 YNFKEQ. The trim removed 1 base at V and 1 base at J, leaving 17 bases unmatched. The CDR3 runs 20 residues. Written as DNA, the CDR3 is TGTGCCAGCAGCCAAGTATTAGGGGGGGACACTAGCGGTCGCCAAGAGACCCAGTACTTC. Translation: CASSQVLGGDTSGRQETQYF.

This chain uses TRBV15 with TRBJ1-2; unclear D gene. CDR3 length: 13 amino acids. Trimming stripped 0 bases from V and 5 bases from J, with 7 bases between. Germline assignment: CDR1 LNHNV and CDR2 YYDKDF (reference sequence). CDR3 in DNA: TGTGCCACCAGCAGAGATCCCCCTTATGGCTACACCTTC. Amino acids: CATSRDPPYGYTF.

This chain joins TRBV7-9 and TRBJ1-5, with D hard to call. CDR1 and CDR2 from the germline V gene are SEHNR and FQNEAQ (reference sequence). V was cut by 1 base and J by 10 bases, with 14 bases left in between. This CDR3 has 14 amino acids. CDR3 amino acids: CASSLGAGGTPQHF. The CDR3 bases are TGTGCCAGCAGCTTAGGGGCCGGAGGTACACCCCAGCATTTT.

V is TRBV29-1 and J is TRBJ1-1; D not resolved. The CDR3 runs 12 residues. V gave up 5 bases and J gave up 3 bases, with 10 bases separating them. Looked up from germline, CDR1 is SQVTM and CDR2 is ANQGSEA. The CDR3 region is CSVRVEHTEAFF. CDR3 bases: TGCAGCGTTCGGGTCGAGCACACTGAAGCTTTCTTT.

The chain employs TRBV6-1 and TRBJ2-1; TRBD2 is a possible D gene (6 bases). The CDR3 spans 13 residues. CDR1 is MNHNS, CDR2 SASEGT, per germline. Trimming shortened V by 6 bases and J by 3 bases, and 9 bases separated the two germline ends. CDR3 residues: CASRRLDYNEQFF. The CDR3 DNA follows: TGTGCCAGCAGAAGACTAGACTACAATGAGCAGTTCTTC.

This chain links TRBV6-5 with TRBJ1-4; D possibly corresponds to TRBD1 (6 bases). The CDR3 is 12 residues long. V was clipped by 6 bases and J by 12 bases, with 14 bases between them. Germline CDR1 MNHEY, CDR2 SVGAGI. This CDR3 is CASSSGTRELFF. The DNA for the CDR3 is TGTGCCAGCAGCTCCGGGACAAGGGAACTGTTTTTT.

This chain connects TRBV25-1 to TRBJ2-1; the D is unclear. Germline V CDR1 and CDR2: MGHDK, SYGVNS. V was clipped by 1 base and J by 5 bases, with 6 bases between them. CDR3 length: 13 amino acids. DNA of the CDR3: TGTGCCAGCAGTGAATTTTCAAACAATGAGCAGTTCTTC. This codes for CASSEFSNNEQFF.